The 14 T cell receptor beta chains in this list originate from one sample, sequenced in a study of cytomegalovirus exposure and HLA in healthy donors. Amplification used 60 Vbeta primers and 13 Jbeta primers. The method was immunoSEQ multiplex PCR; TCRdb's version includes in-frame clones alone and lacks a portion of them. The profile covers 140,000 or so clones, with 76% appearing a single time and approximately 1.8% taken by the ten largest. The sample consisted of PBMCs. The receptor set was obtained from a middle-aged man in good health and CMV-seronegative.

CDR3 bases: TGTGCCTGGAGTGGCGGGGGCCCCGGGGAGCTGTTTTTT. Translation gives CAWSGGGPGELFF. The V gene is TRBV30, the J gene TRBJ2-2; weak D call: TRBD2 (7 bases). Germline V CDR1 and CDR2: GTSNPN, SVGIG (reference sequence). The CDR3 is made up of 13 amino acids. V lost 1 base to trimming and J lost 6 bases, with 9 bases between them. The whole variable domain, remainder taken from reference TRBV30 and TRBJ2-2, is SQTIHQWPATLVQPVGSPLSLECTVEGTSNPNLYWYRQAAGRGLQLLFYSVGIGQISSEVPQNLSASRPQDRQFILSSKKLLLSDSGFYLCAWSGGGPGELFFGEGSRLTVL.

The V call is TRBV21-1, the J call TRBJ2-1; the table gives TRBD1 as D, unverified against the DNA. TRBV21-1 is a recognized pseudogene. CDR3 length equals 14 residues. For the CDR3, the DNA is TGTGCCAGCAGGGGGACAGCCTCCTACAATGAGCAGTTCTTC. This encodes CASRGTASYNEQFF.

J is TRBJ2-3 and V is TRBV28; D not resolved. V lost 3 bases, J lost 5 bases, and 3 bases lay in between. Germline assignment: CDR1 MDHEN and CDR2 SYDVKM. This CDR3 is built from 11 residues. The CDR3 loop reads CASSLRDTQYF. DNA of the CDR3: TGTGCCAGCAGTTTGCGAGATACGCAGTATTTT.

V gene TRBV28 combines with J gene TRBJ1-1, with D possibly matching TRBD1 (5 bases). V was trimmed by 8 bases and J by 0 bases, leaving 13 bases between them. CDR1 is MDHEN and CDR2 is SYDVKM in the germline V gene. This CDR3 region has 14 residues. This CDR3 is CASGAGPLNTEAFF. The CDR3 nucleotides read TGTGCCAGCGGGGCGGGGCCATTGAACACTGAAGCTTTCTTT.

The genes are TRBV2 and TRBJ1-2; 9 bases match TRBD1. V gave up 2 bases and J gave up 3 bases; unmatched junction bases: 16. There are 19 residues in the CDR3. Germline V gene lookup returns CDR1 SNHLY and CDR2 FYNNEI. The CDR3 reads CASSEIGAPVNRGHYGYTF. The CDR3 DNA reads TGTGCCAGCAGTGAAATTGGGGCACCCGTGAACAGGGGGCACTATGGCTACACCTTC.

This clone has just a few counts. This chain uses TRBV7-7 with TRBJ2-2; D perhaps matches TRBD2 (6 bases). The germline V and J ends were trimmed by 5 bases and 0 bases, with 16 bases remaining between them. The CDR3 covers 17 residues. The V gene's germline CDR1 is SSHAT and CDR2 FNYEAQ (reference sequence). This CDR3 is CASSPPGGMANTGELFF. CDR3 nucleotides: TGTGCCAGCAGCCCCCCCGGCGGGATGGCGAACACCGGGGAGCTGTTTTTT.

The J gene is TRBJ2-5, the V gene TRBV11-2; tentative D call: TRBD2 (6 bases). The J call is uncertain, as TRBJ2-7 better fits the DNA end. The germline CDR1 and CDR2 sequences are SGHAT and FQNNGV. The CDR3 covers 13 residues. CDR3 amino acids: CASSLAGAYEQYF. The CDR3 coding sequence is TGTGCCAGCAGCTTAGCGGGAGCATACGAGCAGTACTTC.

This clone was picked up a small number of times. The V and J genes are TRBV11-2 and TRBJ2-5; possible D gene TRBD1, 5 bases. This CDR3 has 15 amino acids. Per the germline V gene, CDR1 is SGHAT and CDR2 is FQNNGV. With 1 base removed from V and 3 bases from J, the gap between germline ends came to 12 bases. The CDR3 reads CASSLGQHIEETQYF. CDR3 in DNA: TGTGCCAGCAGCTTAGGACAGCACATCGAAGAGACCCAGTACTTC.

The chain uses TRBV4-1 and TRBJ1-2; no firm D call. CDR1 MGHRA and CDR2 YSYEKL come from the germline V gene. CDR3 length: 17 residues. Trimming cost V 3 bases and J 3 bases, with 20 bases left between them. This CDR3 is CASSHLIRQRFDYGYTF. The CDR3 coding sequence is TGCGCCAGCAGCCACCTAATCCGGCAGCGGTTCGACTATGGCTACACCTTC.

This clone has a handful of counts. The V call is TRBV4-2, the J call TRBJ1-2; TRBD1 matches at 8 bases. CDR3 length equals 13 residues. Germline V gene lookup returns CDR1 LGHNA and CDR2 YNFKEQ. After removal of 0 bases from V and 6 bases from J, the junction contained 0 bases not matched to a gene. CDR3 protein: CASSQETGDGYTF. Written as DNA, the CDR3 is TGTGCCAGCAGCCAAGAGACAGGGGATGGCTACACCTTC.

The gene calls are TRBV4-3 and TRBJ2-7, with D possibly being TRBD1 (6 bases). CDR1 is LGHNA and CDR2 is YSLEER in the germline V gene. V lost 1 base, J lost 3 bases, and 13 bases lay in between. The CDR3 runs to 15 residues. Here the CDR3 reads CASSQGGGHLYEQYF. Here the CDR3 DNA reads TGCGCCAGCAGCCAAGGAGGGGGACACCTCTACGAGCAGTACTTC.

V gene TRBV28 combines with J gene TRBJ1-2, with D maybe TRBD1 (5 bases). Per germline, CDR1 MDHEN and CDR2 SYDVKM. The CDR3 runs to 13 residues. Trimming stripped 8 bases from V and 7 bases from J, with 17 bases between. The CDR3 coding sequence is TGTGCCAGCCGCTCGGCGGGGGGTCTTGGCTACACCTTC. Translated: CASRSAGGLGYTF.

V is TRBV2 and J is TRBJ1-2, with D perhaps matching TRBD1 (6 bases). The V end lost 3 bases, the J end lost 6 bases, and 11 bases lay between the germline ends. This CDR3 has 13 amino acids. Germline values: CDR1 SNHLY, CDR2 FYNNEI. In DNA form, the CDR3 reads TGTGCCAGCAGTGACAGGGGCGGAGATGGCTACACCTTC. Protein product: CASSDRGGDGYTF.

The rearrangement uses TRBV6-1 and TRBJ2-7; D gene unclear. The CDR3 sequence is 15 residues long. Trimming removed 4 bases from V and 4 bases from J, with 17 bases in between. CDR1 is MNHNS, CDR2 SASEGT, per germline. CDR3 coding DNA: TGTGCCAGCAGTGCAAAGTTGGCACAGATATACGAGCAGTACTTC. Translated: CASSAKLAQIYEQYF.